Sequencing of this T cell receptor (beta chain) was carried out in a study of T cell responses to AZD1222 COVID-19 vaccine (dated by TCRdb to the early 2020s). Context from the whole study: AZD1222 recipients given second doses at about 4 weeks or at about 12 weeks were pooled, since spike-specific TCR depth and breadth were not found to differ between the two schedules. TCR sequencing covered over 230 trial participants: nearly 210 given two doses of AZD1222 and 26 given two doses of MenACWY control vaccine. Trial participants were enrolled by age into 18-55, 56-69 and 70-plus year subgroups, with roughly 150, 30 and 60 TCR-sequenced participants respectively. Study-level results and caveats: In the small 56-69-year group, the increase in depth fell short of significance, most likely because of low power. Conclusions about previously exposed vaccinees are limited because only five to seven AZD1222 recipients were SARS-CoV-2 seropositive at baseline. Most participants were white British and females outnumbered males, and the authors suggested that clonal diversity may have been underestimated. Vaccine-associated CD4 TCRs spanned the whole spike protein, with dominant responses in regions 160-218 and 743-854. A significant rise in spike-specific TCR breadth and depth was observed after two AZD1222 doses relative to day 0 and relative to MenACWY recipients. Reportedly, almost half of the unique spike-specific TCRs recognized epitopes lying outside the regions that are mutated in the B.1.351 and B.1.1.7 variants. Because no day 14 peak-response samples were available, repertoires were characterized only after the peak T cell response.

In light of the paper, this sample's time point label describes: baseline before first vaccination. Vaccinee samples came from UK trials COV001 and COV002, including a single-blind randomized controlled phase 2/3 trial of AZD1222 (ChAdOx1 nCoV-19) in healthy adults. For TCRbeta chain sequencing, PBMC samples were collected from trial participants at day 0 and at day 28 after the second dose. V has 3 bases trimmed and J has 4 bases trimmed; junction bases matching no gene number 7. The CDR3 holds 16 amino acids from the cysteine to the phenylalanine. Only the CDR3 DNA stays, 48 bases, in frame from base 1. The germline V gene (reference sequence) supplies CDR1 LGHDT and CDR2 YNNKEL. The CDR3 regions of human TCRbeta chains were analyzed by immunosequencing. The published analysis was carried out like this. TCRs in the repertoires were matched against a reference library of SARS-CoV-2-specific TCRs that had been generated with the MIRA antigen-specificity platform. Breadth meant the fraction of unique TCRs that were SARS-CoV-2-associated, whereas depth meant the fraction of total T cells that were SARS-CoV-2-associated. Using the MIRA data, each spike-specific TCR was assigned both to the spike region to which the TCR was reactive and to a CD4 or CD8 class. Log10-transformed breadth and depth values were compared by one-way ANOVA with Sidak's multiple comparisons tests. TCRdb provides this immuneACCESS table in a form limited to in-frame rearrangements. Some clones are lacking; in checked studies, under half of them reflect an unresolved V gene, and why the rest are absent is not known. That table gives V, J and clone size, and the DNA gave D and trimming. Present in this sample are fewer than 150,000 clones, nearly 90% of which were seen just once. The top ten clones comprise about 4.5% of the sample.

A remark on this clone: Its binding antigen is unknown. Nothing much larger sits one base from this clone, and base qualities are not available.

The rearrangement combines TRBV3-1 (or the pseudogene TRBV3-2) with TRBJ1-4; 8 central bases correspond to TRBD1. Specimen: peripheral blood, collected on day 0 of AZD1222 vaccination. The TCR was taken from an adult in good health. At the DNA level, the sequence is TGTGCCAGCAGCCACATAACAGGGGGGGTTAATGAAAAACTGTTTTTT. It translates to CASSHITGGVNEKLFF.